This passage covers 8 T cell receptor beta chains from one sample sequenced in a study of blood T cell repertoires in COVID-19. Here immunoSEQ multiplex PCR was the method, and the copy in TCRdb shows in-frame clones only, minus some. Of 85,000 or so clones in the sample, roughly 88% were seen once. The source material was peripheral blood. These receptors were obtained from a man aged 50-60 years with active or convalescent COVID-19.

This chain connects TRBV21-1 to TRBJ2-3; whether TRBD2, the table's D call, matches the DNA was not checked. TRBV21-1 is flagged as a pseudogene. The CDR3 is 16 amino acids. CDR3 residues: CASSGQREDESDTQYF. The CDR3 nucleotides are TGTGCCAGCAGCGGTCAGCGGGAGGACGAATCAGATACGCAGTATTTT.

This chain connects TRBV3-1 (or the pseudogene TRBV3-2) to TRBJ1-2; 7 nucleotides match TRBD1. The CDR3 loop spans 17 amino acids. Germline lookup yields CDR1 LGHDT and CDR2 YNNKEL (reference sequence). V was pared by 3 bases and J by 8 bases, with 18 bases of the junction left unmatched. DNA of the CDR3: TGTGCCAGCAGCCAGGGAGCCGACAGGGTTATGGTGGGAGGCTACACCTTC. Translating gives CASSQGADRVMVGGYTF.

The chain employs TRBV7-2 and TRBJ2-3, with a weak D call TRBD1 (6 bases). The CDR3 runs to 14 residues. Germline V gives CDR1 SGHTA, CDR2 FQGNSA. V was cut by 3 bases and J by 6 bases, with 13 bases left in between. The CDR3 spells CASSFSQGSDTQYF. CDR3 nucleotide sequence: TGTGCCAGCAGCTTTTCACAGGGTAGCGATACGCAGTATTTT.

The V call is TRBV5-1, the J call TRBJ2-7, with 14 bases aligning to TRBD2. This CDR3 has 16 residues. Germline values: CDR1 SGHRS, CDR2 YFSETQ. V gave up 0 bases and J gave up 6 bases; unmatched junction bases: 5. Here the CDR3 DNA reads TGCGCCAGCAGCTTGGGGGGACTAGCGGGAGATGCCGAGCAGTACTTC. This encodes CASSLGGLAGDAEQYF.

CDR3 in amino acids: CASSLSGTNEKLFF. The CDR3 DNA sequence: TGTGCCAGTAGTTTGTCAGGGACTAATGAAAAACTGTTTTTT. This sequence joins TRBV19 and TRBJ1-4, with a weak D call TRBD1 (5 bases). The CDR3 length is 14 residues. Germline CDR1 reads LNHDA; CDR2 reads SQIVND (reference sequence). The V gene lost 5 bases and the J gene lost 2 bases, with 9 bases spanning the gap.

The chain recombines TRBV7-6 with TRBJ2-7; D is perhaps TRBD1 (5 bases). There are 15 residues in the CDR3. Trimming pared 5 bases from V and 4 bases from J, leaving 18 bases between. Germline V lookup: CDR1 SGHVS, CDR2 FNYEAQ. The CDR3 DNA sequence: TGTGCCAGCAGCCCGTCATCCAGCAGGGCATACGAGCAGTACTTC. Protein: CASSPSSSRAYEQYF.

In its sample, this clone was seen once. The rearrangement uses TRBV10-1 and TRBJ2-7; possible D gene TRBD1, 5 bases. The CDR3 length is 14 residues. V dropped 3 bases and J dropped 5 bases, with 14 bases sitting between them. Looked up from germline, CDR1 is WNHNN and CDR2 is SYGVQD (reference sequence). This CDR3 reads CASSEGVRPNEQYF. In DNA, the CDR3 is TGCGCCAGCAGTGAAGGGGTCAGACCTAACGAGCAGTACTTC.

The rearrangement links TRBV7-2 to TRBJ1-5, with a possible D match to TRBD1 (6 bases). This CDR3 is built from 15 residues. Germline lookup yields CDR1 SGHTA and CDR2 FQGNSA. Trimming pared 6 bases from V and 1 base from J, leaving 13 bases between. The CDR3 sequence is CASREDSVSNQPQHF. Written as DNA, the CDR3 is TGTGCCAGCAGAGAGGACAGCGTGAGCAATCAGCCCCAGCATTTT.